Sequencing of this TCR beta chain was carried out in a study of CXCR3-negative and CXCR3-positive naive CD8 T cells (dated by TCRdb to the late 2010s). For context, the study as a whole: About 135 million TRB reads were obtained in total, roughly 1.5 +/- 0.3 million reads per library. Data from roughly eleven donors, pooled across two independent experiments, went into the diversity and physicochemical repertoire analyses. For the TRBV-TRBJ cluster analysis, the naive subsets came from roughly 5 donors, while the memory cells came from 3 donors.

Each CD8+ T cell subset was flow-sorted in triplicate, and some 310,000 cells per subset were placed directly into RLT lysis buffer. Peripheral blood mononuclear cells were isolated from buffy coats using standard density gradient centrifugation. Total RNA was extracted from sorted cells with an RNeasy Mini Kit. A word on this clonotype: The antigen it binds to is not known.

Including the terminal cysteine and phenylalanine, the CDR3 comprises 15 residues. Nucleotide data are not available. According to the germline V gene, CDR1 reads SNHLY and CDR2 reads FYNNEI. The study at large found these results: Comparably high repertoire diversity was found in both naive subsets, whereas much lower repertoire diversity was found in memory CD8+ T cells. CXCR3 expression partially decreased after cryopreservation, so most assays used freshly isolated PBMCs. Similar TRBV-TRBJ usage was shown by naive CXCR3-negative and CXCR3-positive cells from the same donor, whereas distinct patterns were shown by memory cells. Because surface CD5, which has been linked to self-reactivity in mice, was comparable between naive subsets, TCR interaction strength was also inferred from TRB CDR3 physicochemical properties.

The sample was run on a NextSeq 550. The Human TCR Profiling Kit (MiLaboratory) was used to prepare UMI-labeled 5' RACE TRB cDNA libraries. The full amount of extracted RNA was used for cDNA synthesis, and the full amount of resulting cDNA was used for PCR amplification. The libraries were made side by side, with each library going through the same number of PCR cycles. Regarding the original processing steps: With a requirement of at least two reads per UMI, MIGEC and MiXCR extracted about 50,000 +/- 10,000 unique UMI-labeled TRB cDNA molecules per library. On average, about 40,000 +/- 10,000 functional in-frame TRB CDR3 nucleotide clonotypes lacking stop codons were found per library. After downsampling to 5000 UMI-labeled TRB molecules per sample, diversity metrics, including normalized Shannon-Wiener and Chao1, were computed in VDJtools. VDJtools was used to calculate clonotype-size-weighted physicochemical properties of the central five CDR3 residues, namely interaction energy, strength, volume and Kidera factor 4. Following TCRdb reprocessing, every CDR3 protein sequence forms one entry, and DNA is not provided. TCRdb's processing, not the study's, gives the V and J calls here. The sample's clone listing holds 45,000 to 55,000 distinct CDR3 sequences. The top ten constitute approximately 15% of the sample.

This receptor was identified in a human donor in good health. Some clones in this sample may be carry-over from other donors' samples. The chain is assembled from TRBV2 and TRBJ2-1; the D call of TRBD1 rests on TCRdb alone, since no DNA is present to check it. The sequenced sample consisted of memory CD8+ T cells from blood. The sample's cell subset or site label, in plain terms: conventional CD8+ memory T cells (TMEM), sorted as controls. The CDR3 here reads CASSDTGPTYNEQFF.